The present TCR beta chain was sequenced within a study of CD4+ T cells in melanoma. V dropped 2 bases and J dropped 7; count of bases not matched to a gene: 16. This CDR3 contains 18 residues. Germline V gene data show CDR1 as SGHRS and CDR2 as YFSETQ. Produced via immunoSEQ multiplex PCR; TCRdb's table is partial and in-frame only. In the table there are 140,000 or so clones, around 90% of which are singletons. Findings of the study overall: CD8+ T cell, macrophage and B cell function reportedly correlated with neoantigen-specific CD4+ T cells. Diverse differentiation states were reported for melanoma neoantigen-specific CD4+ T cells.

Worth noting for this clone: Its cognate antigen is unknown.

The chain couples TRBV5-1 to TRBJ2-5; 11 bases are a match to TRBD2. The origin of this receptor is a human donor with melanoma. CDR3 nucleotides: TGCGCCAGCAGCTTCCCGTTCGGGGCCACTAGCGGGGGAGGGACCCAGTACTTC. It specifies CASSFPFGATSGGGTQYF.